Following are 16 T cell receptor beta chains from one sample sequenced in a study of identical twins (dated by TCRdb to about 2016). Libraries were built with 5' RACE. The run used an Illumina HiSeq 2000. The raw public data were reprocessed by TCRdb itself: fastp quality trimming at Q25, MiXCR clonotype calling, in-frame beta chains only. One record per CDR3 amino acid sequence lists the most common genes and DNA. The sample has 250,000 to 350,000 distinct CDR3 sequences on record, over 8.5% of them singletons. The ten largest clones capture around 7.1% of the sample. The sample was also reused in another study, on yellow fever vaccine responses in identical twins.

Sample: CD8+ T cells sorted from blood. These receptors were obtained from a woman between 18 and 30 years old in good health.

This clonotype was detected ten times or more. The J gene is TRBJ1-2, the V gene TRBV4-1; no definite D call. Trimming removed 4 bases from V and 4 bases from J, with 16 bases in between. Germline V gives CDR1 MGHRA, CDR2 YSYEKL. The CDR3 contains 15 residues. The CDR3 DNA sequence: TGCGCCAGCAGCCCTCTCGGGGTCGAGGCCTATGGCTACACCTTC. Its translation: CASSPLGVEAYGYTF.

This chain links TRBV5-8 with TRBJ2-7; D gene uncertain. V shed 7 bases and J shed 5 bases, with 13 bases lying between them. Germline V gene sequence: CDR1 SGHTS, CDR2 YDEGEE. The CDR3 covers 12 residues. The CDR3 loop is CASFKGMDEQYF. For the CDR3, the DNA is TGTGCCAGCTTCAAGGGCATGGACGAGCAGTACTTC.

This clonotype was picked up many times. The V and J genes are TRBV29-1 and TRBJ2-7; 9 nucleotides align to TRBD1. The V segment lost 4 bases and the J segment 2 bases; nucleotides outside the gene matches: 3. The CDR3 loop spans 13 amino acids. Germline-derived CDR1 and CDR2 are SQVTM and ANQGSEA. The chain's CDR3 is CSVGGQGPYEQYF. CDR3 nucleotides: TGCAGCGTTGGGGGACAGGGCCCCTACGAGCAGTACTTC.

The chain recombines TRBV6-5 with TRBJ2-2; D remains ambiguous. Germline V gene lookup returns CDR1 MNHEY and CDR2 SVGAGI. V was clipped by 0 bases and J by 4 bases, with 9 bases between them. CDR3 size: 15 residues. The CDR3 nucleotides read TGTGCCAGCAGTTACTCGACCGGTACCACCGGGGAGCTGTTTTTT. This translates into CASSYSTGTTGELFF.

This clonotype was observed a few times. In nucleotides, the CDR3 is TGTGCCAGCAGCTTTTCAGGGGCGGGTGAGCAGTTCTTC. This sequence encodes CASSFSGAGEQFF. The V call is TRBV5-5, the J call TRBJ2-1; D is perhaps TRBD1 (6 bases). Trimming left V 2 bases short and J 9 bases short, with 12 bases between. CDR3 length equals 13 residues. Germline assignment: CDR1 SGHKS and CDR2 YYEKEE (reference sequence).

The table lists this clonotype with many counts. The CDR3 nucleotides read TGCAGTGCTATCCCTCAAGCACTAGCGGATACATACAATGAGCAGTTCTTC. This translates into CSAIPQALADTYNEQFF. The rearrangement links TRBV20-1 to TRBJ2-1, with 8 nucleotides matching TRBD2. The germline gives CDR1 DFQATT, CDR2 SNEGSKA (reference sequence). V lost 4 bases and J lost 4; bases outside the gene matches: 15. The CDR3 covers 17 residues.

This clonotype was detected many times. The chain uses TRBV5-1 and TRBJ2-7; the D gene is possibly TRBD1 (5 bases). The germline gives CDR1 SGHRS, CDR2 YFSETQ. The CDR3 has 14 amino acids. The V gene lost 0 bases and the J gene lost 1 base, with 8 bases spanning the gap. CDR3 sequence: CASSLEDSSYEQYF. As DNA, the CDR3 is TGCGCCAGCAGCTTGGAAGACAGTTCCTACGAGCAGTACTTC.

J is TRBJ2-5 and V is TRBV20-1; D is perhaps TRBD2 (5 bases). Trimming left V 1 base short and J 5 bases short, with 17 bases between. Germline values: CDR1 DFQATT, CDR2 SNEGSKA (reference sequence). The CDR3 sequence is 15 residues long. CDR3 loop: CSARARWRSLETQYF. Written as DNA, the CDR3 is TGCAGTGCTAGAGCTCGGTGGAGGAGTCTGGAGACCCAGTACTTC.

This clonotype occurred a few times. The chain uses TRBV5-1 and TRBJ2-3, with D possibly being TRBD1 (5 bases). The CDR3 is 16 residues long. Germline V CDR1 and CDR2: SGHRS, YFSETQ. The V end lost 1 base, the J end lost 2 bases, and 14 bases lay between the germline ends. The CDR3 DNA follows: TGCGCCAGCAGCTTGTGGTTGGGGCAGTCCACAGATACGCAGTATTTT. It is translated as CASSLWLGQSTDTQYF.

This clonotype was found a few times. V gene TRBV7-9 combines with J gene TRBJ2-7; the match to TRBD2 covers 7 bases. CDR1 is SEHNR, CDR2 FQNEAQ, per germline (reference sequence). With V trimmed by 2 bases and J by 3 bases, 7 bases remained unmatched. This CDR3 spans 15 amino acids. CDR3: CASSLSAGDRYEQYF. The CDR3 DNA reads TGTGCCAGCAGCTTATCGGCGGGAGACCGCTACGAGCAGTACTTC.

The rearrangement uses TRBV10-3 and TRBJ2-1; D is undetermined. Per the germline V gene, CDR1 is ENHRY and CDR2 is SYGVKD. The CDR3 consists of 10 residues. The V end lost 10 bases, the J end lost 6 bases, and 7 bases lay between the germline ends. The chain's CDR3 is CATGFNEQFF. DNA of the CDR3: TGTGCCACCGGATTCAATGAGCAGTTCTTC.

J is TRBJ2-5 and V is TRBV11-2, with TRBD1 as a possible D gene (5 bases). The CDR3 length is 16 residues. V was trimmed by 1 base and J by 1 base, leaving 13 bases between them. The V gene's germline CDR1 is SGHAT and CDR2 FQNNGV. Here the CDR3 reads CASSLGPNGAQETQYF. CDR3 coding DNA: TGTGCCAGCAGCTTAGGGCCGAATGGGGCCCAAGAGACCCAGTACTTC.

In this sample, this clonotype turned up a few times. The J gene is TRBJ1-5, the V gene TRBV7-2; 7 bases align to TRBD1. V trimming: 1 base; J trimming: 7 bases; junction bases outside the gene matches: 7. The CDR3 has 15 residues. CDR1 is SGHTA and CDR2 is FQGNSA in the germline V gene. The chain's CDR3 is CASSLVTGWEQPQHF. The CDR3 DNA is TGTGCCAGCAGCTTAGTGACAGGGTGGGAACAGCCCCAGCATTTT.

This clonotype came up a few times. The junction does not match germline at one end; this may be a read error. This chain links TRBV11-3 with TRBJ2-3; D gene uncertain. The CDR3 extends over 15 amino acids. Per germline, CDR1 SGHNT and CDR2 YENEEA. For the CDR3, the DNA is TGTGCCAGCAGCCCCGGTGGCCTAAGCACCGATACGCAGTATTTT. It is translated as CASSPGGLSTDTQYF.

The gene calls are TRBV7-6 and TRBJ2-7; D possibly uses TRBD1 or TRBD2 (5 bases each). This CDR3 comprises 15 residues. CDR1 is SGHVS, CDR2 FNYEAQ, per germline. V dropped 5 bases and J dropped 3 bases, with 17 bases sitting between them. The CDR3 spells CASSNDGDGSYEQYF. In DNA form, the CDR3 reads TGTGCCAGCAGCAACGACGGGGACGGAAGCTACGAGCAGTACTTC.

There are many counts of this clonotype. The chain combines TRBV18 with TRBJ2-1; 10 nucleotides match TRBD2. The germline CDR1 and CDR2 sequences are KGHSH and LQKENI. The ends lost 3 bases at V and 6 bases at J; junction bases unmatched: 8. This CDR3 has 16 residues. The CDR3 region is CASSPILAGVSNEQFF. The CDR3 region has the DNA TGTGCCAGCTCACCTATTCTAGCGGGAGTGTCCAATGAGCAGTTCTTC.